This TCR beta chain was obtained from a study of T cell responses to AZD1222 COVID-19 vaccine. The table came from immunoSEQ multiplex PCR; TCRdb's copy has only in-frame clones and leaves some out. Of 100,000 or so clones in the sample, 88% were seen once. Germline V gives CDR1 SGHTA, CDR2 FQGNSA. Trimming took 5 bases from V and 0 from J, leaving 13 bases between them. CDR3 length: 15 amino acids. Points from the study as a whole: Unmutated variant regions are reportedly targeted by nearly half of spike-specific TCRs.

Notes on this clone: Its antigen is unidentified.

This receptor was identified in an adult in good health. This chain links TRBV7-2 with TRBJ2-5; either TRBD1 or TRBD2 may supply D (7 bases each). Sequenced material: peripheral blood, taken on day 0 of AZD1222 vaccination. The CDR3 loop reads CASSPRGGYQETQYF. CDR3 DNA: TGTGCCAGCAGCCCCAGGGGGGGGTACCAAGAGACCCAGTACTTC. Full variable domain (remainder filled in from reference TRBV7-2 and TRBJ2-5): GAGVSQSPSNKVTEKGKDVELRCDPISGHTALYWYRQSLGQGLEFLIYFQGNSAPDKSGLPSDRFSAERTGGSVSTLTIQRTQQEDSAVYLCASSPRGGYQETQYFGPGTRLLVL.